This T cell receptor (beta chain) came from a study of T cells after yellow fever vaccination. Looking at the study overall: Low-cell-number fractions underwent preparation using SMART-Seq v4 Ultra Low Input. Study-level findings and limits: Although the secondary response was weaker, it peaked faster, at day 5 versus 15.

A single record per CDR3 protein comes from TCRdb applying MiXCR to the 5' RACE reads. The sample holds roughly 100,000 distinct CDR3 sequences; almost 9% are singletons and the top ten take roughly 15%. This clonotype has just a few counts. The CDR3 runs to 12 residues. V was trimmed by 0 bases and J by 7 bases, leaving 9 bases between them. CDR1 and CDR2 from the germline V gene are DFQATT and SNEGSKA (reference sequence). The source was CD8+ T cells not binding an NS4B(214-222) dextramer, sorted from PBMCs, collected roughly 14 days after the first yellow fever vaccination. This clonotype was obtained from a man aged 18 to 35 who received the YFV17D yellow fever vaccine. The chain joins TRBV20-1 to TRBJ2-5; unclear D gene. CDR3 in amino acids: CSARDPPVTQYF. As DNA, the CDR3 is TGCAGTGCTAGAGACCCCCCGGTGACCCAGTACTTC.